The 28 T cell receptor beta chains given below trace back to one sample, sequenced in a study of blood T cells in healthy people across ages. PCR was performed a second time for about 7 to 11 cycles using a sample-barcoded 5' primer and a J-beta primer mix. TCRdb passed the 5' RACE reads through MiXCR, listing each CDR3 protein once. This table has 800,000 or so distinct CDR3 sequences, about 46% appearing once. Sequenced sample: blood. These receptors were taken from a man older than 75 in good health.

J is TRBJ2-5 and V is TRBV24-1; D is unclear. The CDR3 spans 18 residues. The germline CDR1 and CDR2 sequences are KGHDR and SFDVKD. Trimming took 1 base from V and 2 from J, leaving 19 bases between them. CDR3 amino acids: CATSDFGSAAEIQETQYF. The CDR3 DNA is TGTGCCACCAGTGATTTCGGATCGGCCGCAGAGATACAAGAGACCCAGTACTTC.

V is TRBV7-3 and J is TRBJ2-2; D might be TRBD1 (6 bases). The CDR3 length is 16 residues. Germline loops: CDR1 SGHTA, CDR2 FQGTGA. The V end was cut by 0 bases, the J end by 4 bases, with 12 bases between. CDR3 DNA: TGTGCCAGCAGCTTAACGGGGGCGGGCATCACCGGGGAGCTGTTTTTT. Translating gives CASSLTGAGITGELFF.

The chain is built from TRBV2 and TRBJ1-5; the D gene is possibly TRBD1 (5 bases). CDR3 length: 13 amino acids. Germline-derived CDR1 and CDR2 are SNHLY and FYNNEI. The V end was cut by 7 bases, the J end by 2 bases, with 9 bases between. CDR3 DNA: TGTGCCAGCACCCAGGGCGGCAATCAGCCCCAGCATTTT. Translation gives CASTQGGNQPQHF.

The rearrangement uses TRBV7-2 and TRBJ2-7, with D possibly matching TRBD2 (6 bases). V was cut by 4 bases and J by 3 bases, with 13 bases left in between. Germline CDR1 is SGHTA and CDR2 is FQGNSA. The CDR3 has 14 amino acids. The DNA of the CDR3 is TGTGCCAGCAGCTCCACAACCGGGGGCTACGAGCAGTACTTC. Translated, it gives CASSSTTGGYEQYF.

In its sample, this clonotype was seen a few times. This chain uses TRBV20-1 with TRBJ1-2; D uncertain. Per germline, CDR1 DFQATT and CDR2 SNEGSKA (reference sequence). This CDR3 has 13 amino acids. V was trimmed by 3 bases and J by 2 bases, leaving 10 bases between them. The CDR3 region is CSASTRINYGYTF. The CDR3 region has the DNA TGCAGTGCTAGTACAAGAATCAACTATGGCTACACCTTC.

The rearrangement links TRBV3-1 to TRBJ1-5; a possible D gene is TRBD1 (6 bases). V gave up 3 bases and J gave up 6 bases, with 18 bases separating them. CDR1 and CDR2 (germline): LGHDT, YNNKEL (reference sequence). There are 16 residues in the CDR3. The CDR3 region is CASSHGTGSAGQPQHF. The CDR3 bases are TGTGCCAGCAGCCATGGAACAGGGAGCGCGGGTCAGCCCCAGCATTTT. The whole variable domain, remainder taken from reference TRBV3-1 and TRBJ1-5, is DTAVSQTPKYLVTQMGNDKSIKCEQNLGHDTMYWYKQDSKKFLKIMFSYNNKELIINETVPNRFSPKSPDKAHLNLHINSLELGDSAVYFCASSHGTGSAGQPQHFGDGTRLSIL.

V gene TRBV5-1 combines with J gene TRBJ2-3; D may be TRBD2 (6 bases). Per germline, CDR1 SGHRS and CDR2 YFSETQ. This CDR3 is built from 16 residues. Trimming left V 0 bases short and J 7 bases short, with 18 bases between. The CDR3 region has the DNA TGCGCCAGCAGCTTGGACGGGGCGGGACGATCGTATACGCAGTATTTT. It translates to CASSLDGAGRSYTQYF.

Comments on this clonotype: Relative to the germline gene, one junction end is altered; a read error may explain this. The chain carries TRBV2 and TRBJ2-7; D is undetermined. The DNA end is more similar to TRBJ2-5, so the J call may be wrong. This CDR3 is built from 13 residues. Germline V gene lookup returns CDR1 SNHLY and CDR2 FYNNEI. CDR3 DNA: TGTGCCAGCAGTCAGCTATTCCAAGGGACCCAGTACTTC. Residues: CASSQLFQGTQYF.

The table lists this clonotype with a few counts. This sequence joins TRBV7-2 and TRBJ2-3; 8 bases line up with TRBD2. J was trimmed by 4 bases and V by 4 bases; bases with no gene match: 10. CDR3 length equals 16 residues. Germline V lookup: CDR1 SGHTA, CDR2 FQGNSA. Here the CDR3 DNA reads TGTGCCAGCAGCTCCCGTGGAGCGGGAGTGTCAGATACGCAGTATTTT. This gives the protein CASSSRGAGVSDTQYF.

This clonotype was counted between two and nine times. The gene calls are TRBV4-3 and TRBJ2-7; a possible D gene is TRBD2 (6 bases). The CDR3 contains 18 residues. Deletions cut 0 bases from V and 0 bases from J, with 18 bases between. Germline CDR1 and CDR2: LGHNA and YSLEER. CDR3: CASSQDLSWGSGSYEQYF. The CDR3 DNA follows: TGCGCCAGCAGCCAAGATCTGTCCTGGGGTAGCGGCTCCTACGAGCAGTACTTC.

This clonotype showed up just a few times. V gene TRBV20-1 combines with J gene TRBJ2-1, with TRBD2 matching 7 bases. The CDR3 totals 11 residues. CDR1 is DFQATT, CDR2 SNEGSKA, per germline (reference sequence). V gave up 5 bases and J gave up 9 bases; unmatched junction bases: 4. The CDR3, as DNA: TGCAGTGCTTCGACTAGCAGTGAGCAGTTCTTC. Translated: CSASTSSEQFF.

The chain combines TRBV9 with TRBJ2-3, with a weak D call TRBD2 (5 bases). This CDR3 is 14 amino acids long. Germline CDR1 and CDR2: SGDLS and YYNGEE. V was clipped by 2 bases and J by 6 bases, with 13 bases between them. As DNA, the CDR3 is TGTGCCAGCAGCGTTGGGATCCCGGGGGATACGCAGTATTTT. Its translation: CASSVGIPGDTQYF.

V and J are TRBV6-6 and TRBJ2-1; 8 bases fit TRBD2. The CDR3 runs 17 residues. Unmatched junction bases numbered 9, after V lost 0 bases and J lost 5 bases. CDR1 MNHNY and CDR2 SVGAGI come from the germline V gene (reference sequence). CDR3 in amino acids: CASSYSSAGGPNNEQFF. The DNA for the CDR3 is TGTGCCAGCAGTTACTCTTCGGCGGGGGGACCAAACAATGAGCAGTTCTTC.

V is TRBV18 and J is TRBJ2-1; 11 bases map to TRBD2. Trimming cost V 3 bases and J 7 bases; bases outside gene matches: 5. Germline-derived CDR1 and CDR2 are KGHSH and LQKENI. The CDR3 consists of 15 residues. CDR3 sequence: CASSPTSGSKNEQFF. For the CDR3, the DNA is TGTGCCAGCTCACCCACTAGCGGGAGTAAAAATGAGCAGTTCTTC. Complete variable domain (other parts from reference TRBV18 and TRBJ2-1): NAGVMQNPRHLVRRRGQEARLRCSPMKGHSHVYWYRQLPEEGLKFMVYLQKENIIDESGMPKERFSAEFPKEGPSILRIQQVVRGDSAAYFCASSPTSGSKNEQFFGPGTRLTVL.

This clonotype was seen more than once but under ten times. The CDR3 region is CASSLSYSGWSTDTQYF. The CDR3 nucleotides read TGCGCCAGCAGCTTGTCTTATAGCGGGTGGAGCACAGATACGCAGTATTTT. The chain has TRBV5-1 and TRBJ2-3, with 7 nucleotides matching TRBD2. The CDR3 runs 17 residues. Germline V CDR1 and CDR2: SGHRS, YFSETQ. V gave up 1 base and J gave up 0 bases; unmatched junction bases: 8.

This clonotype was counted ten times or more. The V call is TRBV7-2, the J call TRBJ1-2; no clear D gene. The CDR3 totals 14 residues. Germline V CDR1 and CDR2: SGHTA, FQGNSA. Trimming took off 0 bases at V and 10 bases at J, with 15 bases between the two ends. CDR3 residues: CASSLARQNPYYTF. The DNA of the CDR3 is TGTGCCAGCAGCTTAGCACGGCAGAACCCTTACTACACCTTC. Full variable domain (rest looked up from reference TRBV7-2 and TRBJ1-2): GAGVSQSPSNKVTEKGKDVELRCDPISGHTALYWYRQSLGQGLEFLIYFQGNSAPDKSGLPSDRFSAERTGGSVSTLTIQRTQQEDSAVYLCASSLARQNPYYTFGSGTRLTVV.

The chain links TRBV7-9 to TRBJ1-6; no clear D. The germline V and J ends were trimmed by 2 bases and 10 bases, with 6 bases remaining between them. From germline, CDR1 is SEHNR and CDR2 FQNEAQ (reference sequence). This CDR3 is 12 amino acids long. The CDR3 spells CASSLQMSPLHF. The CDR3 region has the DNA TGTGCCAGCAGCTTACAGATGTCACCCCTCCACTTT.

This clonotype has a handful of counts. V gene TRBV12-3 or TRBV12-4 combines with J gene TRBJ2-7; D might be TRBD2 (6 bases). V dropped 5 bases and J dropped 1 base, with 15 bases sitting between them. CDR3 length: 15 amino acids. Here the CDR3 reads CASSNHGTLSYEQYF. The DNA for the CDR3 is TGTGCCAGCAGTAATCACGGGACTCTATCCTACGAGCAGTACTTC.

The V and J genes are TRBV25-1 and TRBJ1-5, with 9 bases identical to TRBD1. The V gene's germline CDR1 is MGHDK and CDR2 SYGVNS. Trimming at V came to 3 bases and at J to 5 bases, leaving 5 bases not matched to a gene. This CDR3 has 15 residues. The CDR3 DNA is TGTGCCAGCAGTGAGCTGGGACAGGGCCATCAGCCCCAGCATTTT. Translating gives CASSELGQGHQPQHF.

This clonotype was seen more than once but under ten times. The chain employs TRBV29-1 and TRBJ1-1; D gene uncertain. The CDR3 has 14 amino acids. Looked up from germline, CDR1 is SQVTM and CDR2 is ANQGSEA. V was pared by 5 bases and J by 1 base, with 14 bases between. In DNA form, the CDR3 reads TGCAGCGTTCACGGTTCTAGTCGGAACACTGAAGCTTTCTTT. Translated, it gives CSVHGSSRNTEAFF.

The CDR3 DNA reads as TGTGCCAGCAGCTTGGTTTGGAGGAACAGCGAGCAGTACTTC. Its protein product is CASSLVWRNSEQYF. This chain links TRBV5-6 with TRBJ2-7; TRBD2 might be the D (5 bases). The V gene's germline CDR1 is SGHDT and CDR2 YYEEEE. V lost 0 bases, J lost 6 bases, and 13 bases lay in between. The CDR3 extends over 14 amino acids.

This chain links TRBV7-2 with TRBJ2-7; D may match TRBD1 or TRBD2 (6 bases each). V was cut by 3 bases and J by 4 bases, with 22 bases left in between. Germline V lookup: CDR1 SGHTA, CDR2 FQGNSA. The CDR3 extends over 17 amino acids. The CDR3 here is CASSFNSNKGGWYEQYF. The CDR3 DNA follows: TGTGCCAGCAGCTTCAACTCAAACAAAGGGGGGTGGTACGAGCAGTACTTC. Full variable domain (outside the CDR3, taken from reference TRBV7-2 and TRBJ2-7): GAGVSQSPSNKVTEKGKDVELRCDPISGHTALYWYRQSLGQGLEFLIYFQGNSAPDKSGLPSDRFSAERTGGSVSTLTIQRTQQEDSAVYLCASSFNSNKGGWYEQYFGPGTRLTVT.

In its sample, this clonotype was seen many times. As DNA, the CDR3 is TGTGCCAGCAGCCGGGACCTCTACGAGCAGTACTTC. Its protein is CASSRDLYEQYF. The J gene is TRBJ2-7, the V gene TRBV7-2, with D perhaps given as TRBD1 or TRBD2 (5 bases each). Germline V CDR1 and CDR2: SGHTA, FQGNSA. Trimming shortened V by 5 bases and J by 3 bases, and 8 bases separated the two germline ends. The CDR3 extends over 12 amino acids. The full variable domain, in which reference TRBV7-2 and TRBJ2-7 provide the parts outside the CDR3, is GAGVSQSPSNKVTEKGKDVELRCDPISGHTALYWYRQSLGQGLEFLIYFQGNSAPDKSGLPSDRFSAERTGGSVSTLTIQRTQQEDSAVYLCASSRDLYEQYFGPGTRLTVT.

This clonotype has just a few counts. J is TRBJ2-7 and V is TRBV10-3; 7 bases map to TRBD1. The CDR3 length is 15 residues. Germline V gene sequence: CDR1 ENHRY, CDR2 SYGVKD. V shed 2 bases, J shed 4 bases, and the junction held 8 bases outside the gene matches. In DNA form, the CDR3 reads TGTGCCATCAGTGAGGTAGGGGACAGTCAATACGAGCAGTACTTC. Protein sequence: CAISEVGDSQYEQYF.

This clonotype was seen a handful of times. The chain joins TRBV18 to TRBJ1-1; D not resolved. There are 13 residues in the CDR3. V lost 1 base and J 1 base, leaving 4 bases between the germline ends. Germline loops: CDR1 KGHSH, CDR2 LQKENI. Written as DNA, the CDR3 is TGTGCCAGCTCACCACAGCAGAACACTGAAGCTTTCTTT. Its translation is CASSPQQNTEAFF.

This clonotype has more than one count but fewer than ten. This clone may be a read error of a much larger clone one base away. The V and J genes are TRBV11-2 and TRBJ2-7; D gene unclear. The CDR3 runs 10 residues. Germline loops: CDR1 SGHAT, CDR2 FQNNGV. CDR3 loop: CAGSSLEQYF. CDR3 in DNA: TGTGCCGGCAGCTCCCTCGAGCAGTACTTC.

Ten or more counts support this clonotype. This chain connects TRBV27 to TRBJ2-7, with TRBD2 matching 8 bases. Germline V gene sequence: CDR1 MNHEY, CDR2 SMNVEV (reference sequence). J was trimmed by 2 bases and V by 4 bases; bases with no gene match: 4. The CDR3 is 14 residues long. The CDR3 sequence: CASSSAGATYEQYF. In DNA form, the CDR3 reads TGTGCCAGCAGTTCAGCGGGAGCCACCTACGAGCAGTACTTC.

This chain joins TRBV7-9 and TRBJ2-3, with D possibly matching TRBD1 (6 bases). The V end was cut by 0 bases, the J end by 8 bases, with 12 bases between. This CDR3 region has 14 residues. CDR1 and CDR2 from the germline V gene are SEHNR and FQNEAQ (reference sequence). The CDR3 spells CASSLAWGRATQYF. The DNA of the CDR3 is TGTGCCAGCAGCTTAGCGTGGGGGCGTGCTACGCAGTATTTT.